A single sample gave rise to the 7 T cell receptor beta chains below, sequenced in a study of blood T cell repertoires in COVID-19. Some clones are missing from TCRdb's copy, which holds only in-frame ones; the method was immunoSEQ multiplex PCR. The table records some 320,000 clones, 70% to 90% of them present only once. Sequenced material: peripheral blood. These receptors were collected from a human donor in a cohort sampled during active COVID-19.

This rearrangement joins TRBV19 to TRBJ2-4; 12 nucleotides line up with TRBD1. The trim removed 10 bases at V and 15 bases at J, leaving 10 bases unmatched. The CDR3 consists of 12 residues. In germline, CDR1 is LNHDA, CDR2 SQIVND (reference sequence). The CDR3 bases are TGTGCCACGGCCTCGGGACAGGGGGCATCGTACTTC. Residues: CATASGQGASYF.

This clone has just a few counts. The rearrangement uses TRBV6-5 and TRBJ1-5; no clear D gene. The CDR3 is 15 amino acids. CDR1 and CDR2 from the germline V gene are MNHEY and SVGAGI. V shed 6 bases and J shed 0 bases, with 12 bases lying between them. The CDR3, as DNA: TGTGCCAGCAGAAGAGACGGGAATAGCAATCAGCCCCAGCATTTT. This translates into CASRRDGNSNQPQHF.

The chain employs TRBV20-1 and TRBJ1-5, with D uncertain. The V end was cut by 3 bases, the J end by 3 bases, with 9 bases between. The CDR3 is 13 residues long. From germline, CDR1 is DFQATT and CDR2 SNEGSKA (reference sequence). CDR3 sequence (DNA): TGCAGTGCTAGTTCTGGGCCCAATCAGCCCCAGCATTTT. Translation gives CSASSGPNQPQHF.

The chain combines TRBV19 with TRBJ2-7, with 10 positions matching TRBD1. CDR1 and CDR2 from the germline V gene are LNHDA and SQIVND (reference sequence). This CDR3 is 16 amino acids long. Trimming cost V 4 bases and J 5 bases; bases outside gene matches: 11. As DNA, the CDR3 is TGTGCCAGTAGTAGGGGACCGGGACAGGGGAACCACGAGCAGTACTTC. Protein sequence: CASSRGPGQGNHEQYF.

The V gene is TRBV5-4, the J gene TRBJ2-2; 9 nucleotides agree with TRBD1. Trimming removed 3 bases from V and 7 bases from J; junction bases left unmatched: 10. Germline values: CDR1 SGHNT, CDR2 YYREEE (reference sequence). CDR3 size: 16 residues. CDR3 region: CASSSGTGLSGGELFF. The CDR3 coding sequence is TGTGCCAGCAGCTCCGGGACAGGGCTCTCCGGCGGGGAGCTGTTTTTT.

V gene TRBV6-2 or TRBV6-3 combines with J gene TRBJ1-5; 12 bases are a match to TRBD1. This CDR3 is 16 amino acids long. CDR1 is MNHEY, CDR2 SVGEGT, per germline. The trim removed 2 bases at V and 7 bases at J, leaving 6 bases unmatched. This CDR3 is CASSYRDRGLGQPQHF. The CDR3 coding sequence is TGTGCCAGCAGTTACAGGGACAGGGGGCTTGGGCAGCCCCAGCATTTT.

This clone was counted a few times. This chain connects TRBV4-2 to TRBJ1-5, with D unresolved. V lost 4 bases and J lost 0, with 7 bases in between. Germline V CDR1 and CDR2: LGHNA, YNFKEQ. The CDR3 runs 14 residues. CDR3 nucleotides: TGTGCCAGCAGCCCGAAACTTAGCAATCAGCCCCAGCATTTT. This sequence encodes CASSPKLSNQPQHF.